The 19 T cell receptor beta chains listed next were all sequenced from one sample in a study of read filtering for tumor transcriptome and immune sequencing. This library used around 400 ng RNA and molecular barcoded adaptors spanning alpha/delta and beta/gamma chains. TCRdb re-called the reads with MiXCR, one entry per CDR3 protein. The sample lists tens of thousands of distinct CDR3 sequences; around a fifth were seen once. The sample was a population of CD138-negative cells sorted from bone marrow. The source of these receptors is a donor at least 40 years old with multiple myeloma.

This clonotype has at least ten counts. The chain carries TRBV7-9 and TRBJ2-2, with D perhaps TRBD1 (5 bases). Trimming left V 10 bases short and J 4 bases short, with 13 bases between. The germline V gene has CDR1 SEHNR and CDR2 FQNEAQ (reference sequence). The CDR3 loop spans 13 amino acids. CDR3 sequence: CANSGQTTGELFF. CDR3 DNA: TGTGCCAACTCAGGGCAAACCACCGGGGAGCTGTTTTTT. The full variable domain, rest sourced from reference TRBV7-9 and TRBJ2-2, is DTGVSQNPRHKITKRGQNVTFRCDPISEHNRLYWYRQTLGQGPEFLTYFQNEAQLEKSRLLSDRFSAERPKGSFSTLEIQRTEQGDSAMYLCANSGQTTGELFFGEGSRLTVL.

This clonotype occurred a few times. The chain couples TRBV6-1 to TRBJ2-5; D perhaps matches TRBD2 (5 bases). Germline V gives CDR1 MNHNS, CDR2 SASEGT. The CDR3 is 13 amino acids. V lost 4 bases, J lost 2 bases, and 8 bases lay in between. This CDR3 reads CASSAGLQETQYF. Here the CDR3 DNA reads TGTGCCAGCAGTGCGGGATTACAAGAGACCCAGTACTTC.

Notes on this clonotype: This could be a read error, since a much larger clone is one nucleotide away. This chain connects TRBV11-1 to TRBJ2-2, with TRBD2 identical over 10 bases. The CDR3 consists of 15 residues. Germline loops: CDR1 SGHAT, CDR2 FQDESV (reference sequence). V lost 8 bases to trimming and J lost 5 bases; unmatched junction nucleotides: 8. In DNA form, the CDR3 reads TGTGCCAGCGGACGGACTAGCGGAAGGACCGGGGAGCTGTTTTTT. Translation gives CASGRTSGRTGELFF.

Many counts were recorded for this clonotype. This sequence joins TRBV18 and TRBJ1-1, with D perhaps matching TRBD1 (5 bases). The CDR3 is 15 amino acids. Germline CDR1 KGHSH, CDR2 LQKENI. V was clipped by 0 bases and J by 1 base, with 9 bases between them. CDR3 sequence (DNA): TGTGCCAGCTCACCACCGGGGCAGAAGAACACTGAAGCTTTCTTT. It encodes CASSPPGQKNTEAFF.

This clonotype has ten or more counts. The chain is built from TRBV2 and TRBJ2-2, with D possibly being TRBD1 (7 bases). This CDR3 is 15 amino acids long. Germline lookup yields CDR1 SNHLY and CDR2 FYNNEI. V was shortened by 4 bases and J by 3 bases, with 12 bases between the two germline ends. In nucleotides, the CDR3 is TGTGCCAGCAGTGGTGGCAGGGGGGACACCGGGGAGCTGTTTTTT. It yields the protein CASSGGRGDTGELFF.

This clonotype was counted many times. The chain carries TRBV7-2 and TRBJ1-1, with unresolved D. CDR3 length: 13 residues. Germline-derived CDR1 and CDR2 are SGHTA and FQGNSA. The V end lost 3 bases, the J end lost 0 bases, and 5 bases lay between the germline ends. This CDR3 reads CASSFQVNTEAFF. In DNA form, the CDR3 reads TGTGCCAGCAGCTTTCAGGTGAACACTGAAGCTTTCTTT.

The sample holds many counts of this clonotype. The chain has TRBV14 and TRBJ2-1; 10 bases fit TRBD2. The V gene end was trimmed by 2 bases and the J gene end by 4 bases; junction bases not matched to a gene: 2. This CDR3 is built from 15 residues. CDR1 is SGHDN, CDR2 FVKESK, per germline. CDR3 nucleotide sequence: TGTGCCAGCAGCCAAATAGCGGGGGGTTACAATGAGCAGTTCTTC. This translates into CASSQIAGGYNEQFF.

The chain recombines TRBV2 with TRBJ1-1; a weak D match, TRBD1 (6 bases). The CDR3 sequence is 15 residues long. CDR1 is SNHLY and CDR2 is FYNNEI in the germline V gene. The germline V and J ends were trimmed by 6 bases and 0 bases, with 14 bases remaining between them. The CDR3 DNA reads as TGTGCCAGCAGGATACAGGGCCTCTTGAACACTGAAGCTTTCTTT. Its translation is CASRIQGLLNTEAFF.

In its sample, this clonotype was seen many times. V usage is TRBV18 and J usage is TRBJ2-3; 9 bases agree with TRBD2. CDR3 length: 14 amino acids. V lost 6 bases, J lost 5 bases, and 6 bases stayed unmatched. The V gene's germline CDR1 is KGHSH and CDR2 LQKENI. In DNA, the CDR3 is TGTGCCAGCTCTCAAATAGCGGGGGAAGATACGCAGTATTTT. Translating it yields CASSQIAGEDTQYF.

The J gene is TRBJ1-4, the V gene TRBV19; TRBD1 agrees at 8 bases. The germline V gene has CDR1 LNHDA and CDR2 SQIVND (reference sequence). V gave up 7 bases and J gave up 6 bases; unmatched junction bases: 7. The CDR3 spans 14 residues. This chain's CDR3 is CASTSRGLDEKLFF. CDR3 DNA sequence: TGTGCCAGTACCTCCAGGGGGCTGGATGAAAAACTGTTTTTT.

On this clonotype: Likely a read error: the CDR3 ends without its conserved phenylalanine or tryptophan. CDR3 loop: CASSPSGASTEAFL. The DNA of the CDR3 is TGTGCCAGCTCACCCTCAGGGGCGAGCACTGAAGCTTTCCTT. This rearrangement joins TRBV18 to TRBJ1-1, with a possible D match to TRBD1 (6 bases). The germline gives CDR1 KGHSH, CDR2 LQKENI. V was clipped by 3 bases and J by 4 bases, with 12 bases between them. The CDR3 covers 14 residues.

Many counts were recorded for this clonotype. The chain is built from TRBV9 and TRBJ2-2, with TRBD1 matching 8 bases. The CDR3 covers 19 residues. The V segment lost 4 bases and the J segment 1 base; nucleotides outside the gene matches: 15. Germline V gene data show CDR1 as SGDLS and CDR2 as YYNGEE. The CDR3: CASSMGQVPLPQNTGELFF. The CDR3 bases are TGTGCCAGCAGCATGGGACAGGTGCCACTACCGCAGAACACCGGGGAGCTGTTTTTT.

The J gene is TRBJ1-5, the V gene TRBV7-9; 7 bases line up with TRBD1. This CDR3 has 13 amino acids. The V and J ends lost 5 bases and 16 bases, in that order; junction bases with no gene match: 14. Germline CDR1 SEHNR, CDR2 FQNEAQ (reference sequence). The CDR3 nucleotides are TGTGCCAGCAGCACCAAACAGGGGACGCCCTATCATTTT. Amino acid sequence: CASSTKQGTPYHF.

The chain employs TRBV3-1 and TRBJ1-5; the D is unclear. Trimming shortened V by 0 bases and J by 11 bases, and 11 bases separated the two germline ends. The CDR3 is made up of 13 amino acids. Germline lookup yields CDR1 LGHDT and CDR2 YNNKEL (reference sequence). The CDR3 loop is CASSQDVRQTQHF. CDR3 in DNA: TGTGCCAGCAGCCAAGATGTCAGGCAAACCCAGCATTTT.

This sequence joins TRBV5-1 and TRBJ1-5; D gene ambiguous. Trimming pared 2 bases from V and 6 bases from J, leaving 9 bases between. The CDR3 is 13 residues long. CDR1 SGHRS and CDR2 YFSETQ come from the germline V gene. The CDR3 spells CASSFLPAQPQHF. DNA for the CDR3: TGCGCCAGCAGCTTCCTGCCCGCTCAGCCCCAGCATTTT.

A few counts support this clonotype. The V call is TRBV20-1, the J call TRBJ2-5; 8 bases match TRBD1. Germline V CDR1 and CDR2: DFQATT, SNEGSKA (reference sequence). The CDR3 has 16 amino acids. V lost 6 bases and J lost 5; bases outside the gene matches: 17. As DNA, the CDR3 is TGCAGTGCCCCTCCGAAGGACAGGGTGTTCCGCGAGACCCAGTACTTC. Translating gives CSAPPKDRVFRETQYF.

With regard to this clonotype: A much larger clone differs by one base, so this may be a read error. The chain couples TRBV2 to TRBJ1-2, with 10 positions matching TRBD1. V was pared by 6 bases and J by 4 bases, with 5 bases of the junction left unmatched. This CDR3 is built from 14 residues. CDR1 and CDR2 (germline): SNHLY, FYNNEI. CDR3 loop: CASRGTGDSYGYTF. In nucleotides, the CDR3 is TGTGCCAGCAGGGGGACAGGGGATAGCTATGGCTACACCTTC.

This clonotype was found many times. V and J are TRBV28 and TRBJ2-7, with D perhaps TRBD2 (5 bases). The CDR3 is made up of 12 amino acids. Germline V lookup: CDR1 MDHEN, CDR2 SYDVKM. Trimming shortened V by 2 bases and J by 7 bases, and 9 bases separated the two germline ends. CDR3 sequence reads: CASSLSPGEQYF. The CDR3 coding sequence is TGTGCCAGCAGTTTAAGTCCGGGAGAGCAGTACTTC.

This clonotype was counted ten times or more. This chain joins TRBV12-3 or TRBV12-4 and TRBJ1-2; D is uncertain. The germline V and J ends were trimmed by 3 bases and 8 bases, with 16 bases remaining between them. This CDR3 comprises 14 residues. The CDR3, as DNA: TGTGCCAGCAGTTTTTTTGAGGGAAGCTACGGCTACACCTTC. Amino acids: CASSFFEGSYGYTF.